This T cell receptor (beta chain) comes out of a study of T cells after yellow fever vaccination. Study details: Fractions of limited cellularity were prepared by means of SMART-Seq v4 Ultra Low Input.

TCRdb processed the 5' RACE reads anew with MiXCR; each CDR3 protein has one entry. The sample includes under 200,000 distinct CDR3 sequences, 6% to 7.5% seen only once; the top ten take 2.5% to 3%. Points from the study as a whole: Just a small share of clonotypes turned up in the CD4 compartment as well as the CD8 compartment. Faster peaking, at day 5 versus 15, marked a secondary response that was weaker.

The CDR3 sequence is 11 residues long. Germline CDR1 is KGHSH and CDR2 is LQKENI. Trimming left V 3 bases short and J 5 bases short, with 5 bases between. This clonotype has ten or more counts. What it recognizes is unknown. This specimen consisted of CD4+ T cells sorted from PBMCs, obtained roughly 5 days after the first yellow fever vaccination. The receptor's source is a man younger than 35 who received the YFV17D yellow fever vaccine. The chain carries TRBV18 and TRBJ2-7; D is undetermined. The CDR3 loop is CASSPLNEQYF. In nucleotides, the CDR3 is TGTGCCAGCTCACCCTTGAACGAGCAGTACTTC. Filled out from reference TRBV18 and TRBJ2-7, the complete variable domain reads NAGVMQNPRHLVRRRGQEARLRCSPMKGHSHVYWYRQLPEEGLKFMVYLQKENIIDESGMPKERFSAEFPKEGPSILRIQQVVRGDSAAYFCASSPLNEQYFGPGTRLTVT.